This T cell receptor (beta chain) was identified in a study of blood T cell repertoires in COVID-19. Study background: Acute and convalescent COVID-19 samples came from the United States, Italy and Spain.

V shed 5 bases and J shed 9 bases, with 8 bases lying between them. This CDR3 contains 11 residues. Methods used by the authors: Amplifying reference gene primers gave estimates of nucleated cell counts. The repertoire was sequenced with immunoSEQ multiplex PCR; TCRdb's copy has only in-frame clones and lacks some. V and J calls and clone size come straight from that table; D and trimming were deduced from the DNA. The sample lists about 120,000 clones; 85% to 90% were seen once. The chain joins TRBV12-3 or TRBV12-4 to TRBJ1-5, with D uncertain. Sequenced material: peripheral blood. The source is a woman between 65 and 79 years old with acute or convalescent COVID-19. The CDR3 protein is CASSASGPQHF. CDR3 nucleotide sequence: TGTGCCAGCAGTGCGAGCGGGCCCCAGCATTTT.